The TCR beta chain under discussion was sequenced for a study of Graves' ophthalmopathy and Graves' hyperthyroidism. The wider study: Peripheral blood sampling occurred at initial diagnosis, before any treatment. The study, taken as a whole, reports: Thyroid clonotypes that were expanded above 0.001 frequency mostly also appeared in blood.

Exclusion applied to patients with other autoimmune diseases, uncontrolled infections, pregnancy or lactation. It was on clinical symptoms, serum thyroxine, TRAb, thyroid ultrasound and orbital computed tomography that diagnosis relied. Germline V CDR1 and CDR2: MDHEN, SYDVKM. This CDR3 is 14 amino acids long. Trimming shortened V by 4 bases and J by 4 bases, and 13 bases separated the two germline ends. RNA served as the template for amplifying TCR beta CDR3 regions. First-round RT-PCR employed HTBI primers, with a second-round multiplex PCR after it. TCRdb re-analysed the multiplex PCR reads in MiXCR, keeping a single row per CDR3 protein. The sample records almost 400,000 distinct CDR3 sequences, approximately 20% being singletons. This clonotype appeared many times. What it recognizes is unknown.

Sequenced input: peripheral blood. The TCR comes from a woman aged 18-29 years with Graves' ophthalmopathy. The chain uses TRBV28 and TRBJ1-2, with a possible D match to TRBD1 (5 bases). CDR3 DNA sequence: TGTGCCAGCAGTTGGGCCGGGACGGCCTATGGCTACACCTTC. Translation: CASSWAGTAYGYTF.